The 2 T cell receptor beta chains listed next were all sequenced from one sample in a study of beta chain features in type 1 diabetes. The study, taken as a whole, reports: Shortening of TCRB CDR3s, moderate but significant, appeared in all four CD4+ subsets of Type 1 diabetes patients.

Antigen specificity for these receptors is unknown. Expressed TCRB transcripts were sequenced, since all the RNA that had been isolated was reverse transcribed. Method: immunoSEQ multiplex PCR; TCRdb's copy keeps in-frame clones and lacks some. This sample has roughly 400,000 clones, with 8% to 10% found just once. The sequenced sample consisted of central memory CD4+ T cells from blood. Every receptor here comes from a young man with type 1 diabetes.

This clone was detected many times. The genes are TRBV7-6 and TRBJ2-1; 13 nucleotides line up with TRBD2. Trimming cost V 5 bases and J 5 bases; bases outside gene matches: 3. The CDR3 consists of 15 residues. The V gene's germline CDR1 is SGHVS and CDR2 FNYEAQ. The CDR3 region is CASSRLAGGNNEQFF. As DNA, the CDR3 is TGTGCCAGCAGCCGACTAGCGGGAGGCAACAATGAGCAGTTCTTC.

This clone was recorded at least ten times. The rearrangement joins TRBV10-3 to TRBJ1-2; D perhaps matches TRBD1 (5 bases). Germline lookup yields CDR1 ENHRY and CDR2 SYGVKD. The CDR3 is made up of 14 amino acids. V was cut by 2 bases and J by 4 bases, with 11 bases left in between. The CDR3 nucleotides read TGTGCCATCAGTGAGCAGAGACAGATCTATGGCTACACCTTC. It yields the protein CAISEQRQIYGYTF.